Here is one T cell receptor (beta chain) with its context. Its antigen remains unidentified. The germline V gene has CDR1 GTSNPN and CDR2 SVGIG (reference sequence). The CDR3 runs to 13 residues. V was clipped by 1 base and J by 3 bases, with 9 bases between them. Assay used: immunoSEQ multiplex PCR; TCRdb lists only in-frame clones, some missing. The table lists about 13,000 clones, 80% to 95% of them singletons. This entry is derived from a study of untreated major depressive disorder. Findings and limits, study-wide: CD4+ T cells from depressed patients used TRBV05-01 (Vbeta 5.1) more often than controls.

This receptor was identified in a man in his thirties or forties with major depressive disorder. The sequencing sample was made of CD4+ T cells from PBMCs. The chain couples TRBV30 to TRBJ1-2, with TRBD1 as a possible D gene (5 bases). This CDR3 reads CAWSDQGYYGYTF. DNA for the CDR3: TGTGCCTGGAGTGACCAGGGCTACTATGGCTACACCTTC.